One sample yielded the 21 T cell receptor beta chains listed below, sequenced in a study of OX40 agonist ivuxolimab in advanced cancers. Clones were sequenced by immunoSEQ multiplex PCR, and TCRdb holds only the in-frame ones, with some missing. The sample records about 62,000 clones, roughly 88% being singletons. Sequences were derived from CD4+ or CD8+ T cells sorted from blood, sampled in a trial of the OX40 agonist ivuxolimab. The origin of the receptors is an adult with an advanced solid tumor such as melanoma, head and neck, liver or kidney cancer.

This clone came up a few times. The rearrangement joins TRBV15 to TRBJ2-5, with D possibly being TRBD1 (5 bases). V was pared by 3 bases and J by 5 bases, with 16 bases between. Germline CDR1 reads LNHNV; CDR2 reads YYDKDF (reference sequence). The CDR3 is made up of 15 amino acids. The CDR3 coding sequence is TGTGCCACCAGCAGCCAGGACATATCAGGGGAGACCCAGTACTTC. Protein sequence: CATSSQDISGETQYF.

V gene TRBV11-2 combines with J gene TRBJ2-6; a weak D match, TRBD1 (5 bases). V lost 2 bases and J 0 bases, leaving 8 bases between the germline ends. Germline lookup yields CDR1 SGHAT and CDR2 FQNNGV. This CDR3 is 16 amino acids long. The CDR3 sequence is CASSLSDSSGANVLTF. CDR3 bases: TGTGCCAGCAGCTTATCAGACAGCTCTGGGGCCAACGTCCTGACTTTC.

V is TRBV25-1 and J is TRBJ1-1; maybe TRBD1 (5 bases). The CDR3 spans 14 residues. Trimming removed 7 bases at V and 0 bases at J, with 12 bases between. In germline, CDR1 is MGHDK, CDR2 SYGVNS. CDR3 region: CASIKGSLNTEAFF. The CDR3 coding sequence is TGTGCCAGCATTAAGGGGTCTTTGAACACTGAAGCTTTCTTT.

This clone has just one count. V usage is TRBV9 and J usage is TRBJ2-3, with D unclear. The CDR3 extends over 16 amino acids. The V and J ends lost 0 bases and 0 bases respectively, with 11 bases between them. Per the germline V gene, CDR1 is SGDLS and CDR2 is YYNGEE. Here the CDR3 reads CASSVGARTSTDTQYF. CDR3 sequence (DNA): TGTGCCAGCAGCGTAGGGGCTAGAACTAGCACAGATACGCAGTATTTT.

The rearrangement uses TRBV9 and TRBJ2-1, with 9 bases that match TRBD2. The germline V gene encodes CDR1 SGDLS and CDR2 YYNGEE. The CDR3 contains 14 residues. After removal of 3 bases from V and 5 bases from J, the junction contained 3 bases not matched to a gene. Written as DNA, the CDR3 is TGTGCCAGCAGCGCCAGACTAGCGGACAATGAGCAGTTCTTC. Amino acid sequence: CASSARLADNEQFF.

By proportion, this clone is medium-sized (0.01 to 0.1%). This same CDR3 is encoded by further DNA sequences in the sample. This rearrangement joins TRBV10-1 to TRBJ1-5; D call uncertain. The CDR3 is made up of 11 amino acids. Germline V gene sequence: CDR1 WNHNN, CDR2 SYGVQD (reference sequence). V shed 6 bases and J shed 3 bases, with 3 bases lying between them. The CDR3 spells CASRDNQPQHF. The CDR3 DNA reads as TGCGCCAGCAGGGACAATCAGCCCCAGCATTTT.

The chain joins TRBV6-6 to TRBJ2-5, with D possibly TRBD2 on 5 matching bases. This CDR3 has 15 amino acids. Germline loops: CDR1 MNHNY, CDR2 SVGAGI (reference sequence). V lost 7 bases and J lost 5, with 20 bases in between. CDR3 in amino acids: CASNKRLIGGETQYF. The CDR3 DNA follows: TGTGCCAGCAACAAAAGGTTGATCGGCGGGGAGACCCAGTACTTC.

This sequence joins TRBV7-8 and TRBJ2-5; TRBD2 is a possible D gene (6 bases). The CDR3 is 15 amino acids. Trimming cost V 7 bases and J 2 bases, with 17 bases left between them. CDR1 SGHVS and CDR2 FQNEAQ come from the germline V gene. The CDR3 protein is CASTTGWRGQETQYF. In nucleotides, the CDR3 is TGTGCCAGCACCACCGGCTGGAGGGGTCAAGAGACCCAGTACTTC. Full variable domain (missing parts from reference TRBV7-8 and TRBJ2-5): GAGVSQSPRYKVAKRGQDVALRCDPISGHVSLFWYQQALGQGPEFLTYFQNEAQLDKSGLPSDRFFAERPEGSVSTLKIQRTQQEDSAVYLCASTTGWRGQETQYFGPGTRLLVL.

The rearrangement joins TRBV7-2 to TRBJ2-1; no clear D gene. The V end lost 5 bases, the J end lost 9 bases, and 14 bases lay between the germline ends. Germline CDR1 SGHTA, CDR2 FQGNSA. This CDR3 is built from 13 residues. The CDR3 nucleotides are TGTGCCAGCAGCCCCCCTAATGATGTTGAGCAGTTCTTC. It is translated as CASSPPNDVEQFF.

The chain carries TRBV5-2 and TRBJ1-2; the D call of TRBD1 is as the table states it, not checked on the DNA. TRBV5-2 is a pseudogene segment. The CDR3 loop spans 13 amino acids. The CDR3 DNA sequence: TGTGCCAGCAGCACCCAGACAGGGAATGGCTACACCTTC. This gives the protein CASSTQTGNGYTF.

This chain uses TRBV11-2 with TRBJ1-6, with 8 bases identical to TRBD1. Germline values: CDR1 SGHAT, CDR2 FQNNGV. This CDR3 is 14 amino acids long. The ends lost 6 bases at V and 5 bases at J; junction bases unmatched: 3. CDR3 protein: CASSRTGNNSPLHF. The CDR3 bases are TGTGCCAGCAGTAGGACAGGGAATAATTCACCCCTCCACTTT.

V and J are TRBV19 and TRBJ2-2, with 10 bases aligning to TRBD1. This CDR3 region has 15 residues. Germline values: CDR1 LNHDA, CDR2 SQIVND (reference sequence). Trimming cost V 5 bases and J 6 bases; bases outside gene matches: 6. CDR3 sequence (DNA): TGTGCCAGTAGTTCCCCCGGGACAGGGGCCGGGGAGCTGTTTTTT. It encodes CASSSPGTGAGELFF.

Comments on this clone: Other nucleotide sequences in the sample specify the same CDR3. The chain has TRBV2 and TRBJ1-4, with unresolved D. The V gene's germline CDR1 is SNHLY and CDR2 FYNNEI. With 6 bases removed from V and 0 bases from J, the gap between germline ends came to 5 bases. CDR3 length: 13 residues. This CDR3 is CASRATTNEKLFF. DNA of the CDR3: TGTGCCAGCAGAGCAACAACTAATGAAAAACTGTTTTTT.

This clone was found once. The chain joins TRBV7-6 to TRBJ1-5; D is undetermined. With 1 base removed from V and 4 bases from J, the gap between germline ends came to 11 bases. CDR3 size: 15 residues. CDR1 and CDR2 from the germline V gene are SGHVS and FNYEAQ. CDR3 in DNA: TGTGCCAGCAGCTTAGGAGGGTCAGGAAATCAGCCCCAGCATTTT. It specifies CASSLGGSGNQPQHF.

This sequence joins TRBV7-9 and TRBJ2-7; 10 nucleotides agree with TRBD1. The V gene's germline CDR1 is SEHNR and CDR2 FQNEAQ (reference sequence). The V segment lost 11 bases and the J segment 5 bases; nucleotides outside the gene matches: 6. The CDR3 runs 12 residues. CDR3 sequence reads: CAGSGQGNEQYF. In DNA, the CDR3 is TGTGCCGGTTCGGGACAGGGGAACGAGCAGTACTTC.

The rearrangement joins TRBV11-2 to TRBJ2-2; D may be TRBD2 (6 bases). Germline lookup yields CDR1 SGHAT and CDR2 FQNNGV. The CDR3 covers 15 residues. Deletions cut 0 bases from V and 6 bases from J, with 11 bases between. DNA for the CDR3: TGTGCCAGCAGCTTAGAAGGCGGGGTCTCCGGGGAGCTGTTTTTT. It translates to CASSLEGGVSGELFF.

The CDR3 DNA is TGTGCCAGCTCTCGGGACAGTTCCTACGAGCAGTACTTC. It codes for CASSRDSSYEQYF. The chain recombines TRBV18 with TRBJ2-7; 7 bases align to TRBD1. The V gene end was trimmed by 6 bases and the J gene end by 1 base; junction bases not matched to a gene: 3. This CDR3 region has 13 residues. Germline CDR1 reads KGHSH; CDR2 reads LQKENI.

This chain joins TRBV2 and TRBJ1-4; perhaps TRBD1 as D (5 bases). The CDR3 runs 15 residues. The V end was cut by 4 bases, the J end by 7 bases, with 16 bases between. The V gene's germline CDR1 is SNHLY and CDR2 FYNNEI. The CDR3 nucleotides are TGTGCCAGCAGTGGGGACCCGGGGAGGGGTGAAAAACTGTTTTTT. It is translated as CASSGDPGRGEKLFF.

The rearrangement links TRBV2 to TRBJ2-1, with TRBD1 matching 10 bases. This CDR3 is built from 18 residues. Germline CDR1 and CDR2: SNHLY and FYNNEI. Germline trimming cut 4 bases from V and 0 bases from J; bases unmatched to any gene: 9. The CDR3 sequence is CASSAGIGQGDSYNEQFF. As DNA, the CDR3 is TGTGCCAGCAGTGCCGGGATAGGACAGGGGGACTCCTACAATGAGCAGTTCTTC.

V usage is TRBV7-8 and J usage is TRBJ1-3; TRBD1 is a possible D gene (5 bases). Per the germline V gene, CDR1 is SGHVS and CDR2 is FQNEAQ. The CDR3 has 15 amino acids. Trimming shortened V by 4 bases and J by 0 bases, and 10 bases separated the two germline ends. As DNA, the CDR3 is TGTGCCAGCAGCTCCGTCGGGGGCTCTGGAAACACCATATATTTT. Its protein is CASSSVGGSGNTIYF.

J is TRBJ2-1 and V is TRBV10-3, with a possible D match to TRBD1 (5 bases). V was pared by 6 bases and J by 5 bases, with 26 bases between. CDR1 is ENHRY and CDR2 is SYGVKD in the germline V gene. CDR3 length: 18 residues. CDR3 bases: TGTGCCATCAGGCCCAGGGATACGGGTACGCAAGGGAACAATGAGCAGTTCTTC. It codes for CAIRPRDTGTQGNNEQFF.